This entry is about one T cell receptor (beta chain). Clinical history reported by participants formed the basis on which cohorts were assigned. This sample stems from a study of blood T cell repertoires in COVID-19. Study details: Sites in the United States, Italy and Spain provided acute and convalescent COVID-19 samples.

The data were produced by immunoSEQ multiplex PCR, yet TCRdb's version contains in-frame clones alone and is incomplete. The profile covers about 130,000 clones, with around 88% appearing a single time and approximately 2.2% taken by the ten largest. This CDR3 has 16 residues. The V gene's germline CDR1 is SGHRS and CDR2 YFSETQ. V was pared by 5 bases and J by 7 bases, with 14 bases of the junction left unmatched. This receptor was obtained from a woman aged 45-65 years who had recovered from COVID-19. This chain uses TRBV5-1 with TRBJ1-2; 10 bases are a match to TRBD1. Sequences were obtained from PBMCs or T cells enriched from blood (not recorded which). The CDR3 DNA reads TGCGCCAGCAGTACCGGGACAGGGGCTATTCGTGTTGGCTACACCTTC. It yields the protein CASSTGTGAIRVGYTF. The variable domain in full, with the rest retrieved from reference TRBV5-1 and TRBJ1-2, is KAGVTQTPRYLIKTRGQQVTLSCSPISGHRSVSWYQQTPGQGLQFLFEYFSETQRNKGNFPGRFSGRQFSNSRSEMNVSTLELGDSALYLCASSTGTGAIRVGYTFGSGTRLTVV.